This T cell receptor beta chain was captured in a study of blood T cells in healthy people across ages. In regard to this clonotype: Its antigen is as yet unknown.

Every donor provided roughly 9.1 milliliters of peripheral blood. Through a sample-barcoded 5' primer and a J-beta primer mix, a second PCR was run for about 7 to 12 cycles. TCRdb itself ran the 5' RACE reads through MiXCR, one entry per CDR3 protein. The repertoire holds more than 700,000 distinct CDR3 sequences, roughly 53% seen once, with about 38% in the top ten. The V gene's germline CDR1 is MNHNS and CDR2 SASEGT. This CDR3 is 17 amino acids long. V trimming: 7 bases; J trimming: 0 bases; junction bases outside the gene matches: 10. Overall study results and limits: Per million T cells, the diversity of TCR beta decreased roughly linearly as age advanced.

The receptor was isolated from a man aged 80 or over in good health. Sequenced: blood. The chain is built from TRBV6-1 and TRBJ2-1; 9 bases align to TRBD1. The CDR3 here is CASTPLTGGYSYNEQFF. CDR3 DNA sequence: TGTGCCAGCACCCCCCTGACAGGGGGGTACTCCTACAATGAGCAGTTCTTC.